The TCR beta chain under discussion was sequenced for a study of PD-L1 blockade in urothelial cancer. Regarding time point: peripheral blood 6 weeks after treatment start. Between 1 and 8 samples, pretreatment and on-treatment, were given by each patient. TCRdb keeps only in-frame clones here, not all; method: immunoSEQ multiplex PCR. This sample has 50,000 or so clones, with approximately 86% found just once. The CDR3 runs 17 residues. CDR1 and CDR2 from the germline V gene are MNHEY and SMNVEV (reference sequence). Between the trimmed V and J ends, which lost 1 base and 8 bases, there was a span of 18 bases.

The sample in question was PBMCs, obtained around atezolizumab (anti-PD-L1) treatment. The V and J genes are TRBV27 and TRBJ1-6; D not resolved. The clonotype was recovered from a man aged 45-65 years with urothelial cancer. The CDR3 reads CASSLYRRLRQDSPLHF. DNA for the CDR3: TGTGCCAGCAGTTTATACCGGAGGTTGAGGCAGGATTCACCCCTCCACTTT.